This TCR beta chain was profiled in a study of monozygotic twins with inflammatory bowel disease. Findings of the study overall: Among IBD patients, fewer clonotypes were shared with others than among healthy twins, especially with disease activity.

The CDR3 contains 12 residues. Per the germline V gene, CDR1 is GTSNPN and CDR2 is SVGIG (reference sequence). Via template switching, UMIs carrying a 6-nucleotide sample barcode were introduced. TCRdb reanalyzed the 5' RACE reads and collapses them to one entry per CDR3 protein, without DNA. This sample contains fewer than 550,000 distinct CDR3 sequences. As regards this clonotype: No antigen is known for it.

The clonotype comes from a human donor with ulcerative colitis or Crohn's disease, or a healthy co-twin of an affected twin (not recorded which). Material for sequencing was blood. The chain recombines TRBV30 with TRBJ1-5. CDR3 protein: CAWSSSNQPQHF.